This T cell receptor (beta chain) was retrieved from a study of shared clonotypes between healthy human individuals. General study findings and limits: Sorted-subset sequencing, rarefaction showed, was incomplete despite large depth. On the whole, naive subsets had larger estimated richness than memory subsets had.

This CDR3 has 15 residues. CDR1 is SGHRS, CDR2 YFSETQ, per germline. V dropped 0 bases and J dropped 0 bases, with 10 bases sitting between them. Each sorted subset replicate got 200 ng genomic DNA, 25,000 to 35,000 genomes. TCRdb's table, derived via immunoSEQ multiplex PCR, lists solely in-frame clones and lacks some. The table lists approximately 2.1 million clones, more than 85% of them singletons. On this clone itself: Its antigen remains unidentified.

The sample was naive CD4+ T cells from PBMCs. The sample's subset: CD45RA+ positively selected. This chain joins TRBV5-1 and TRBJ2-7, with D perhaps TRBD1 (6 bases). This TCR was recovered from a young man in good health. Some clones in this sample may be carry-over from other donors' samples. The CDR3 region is CASSLAQGSSYEQYF. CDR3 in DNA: TGCGCCAGCAGCTTGGCTCAGGGGAGCTCCTACGAGCAGTACTTC.